A single sample gave rise to the 26 T cell receptor beta chains below, sequenced in a study of blood T cell repertoires in COVID-19. The table came from immunoSEQ multiplex PCR; TCRdb's copy has only in-frame clones and leaves some out. The sample lists about 220,000 clones, just under 85% seen once, with approximately 1.4% in the top ten. What was sequenced was PBMCs or T cells enriched from blood (not recorded which). Every receptor here comes from a woman between 40 and 50 years old with acute COVID-19.

The chain is built from TRBV24-1 and TRBJ2-1; no clear D gene. Per germline, CDR1 KGHDR and CDR2 SFDVKD. There are 13 residues in the CDR3. Trimming removed 5 bases from V and 9 bases from J, with 13 bases in between. The DNA for the CDR3 is TGTGCCACCAGTGTTTCGCGAGGCGGTGAGCAGTTCTTC. Amino acids: CATSVSRGGEQFF.

This clone has a single count. The V and J genes are TRBV4-1 and TRBJ2-7; 8 bases match TRBD2. The CDR3 loop spans 16 amino acids. Germline loops: CDR1 MGHRA, CDR2 YSYEKL. Trimming cost V 2 bases and J 2 bases; bases outside gene matches: 8. In DNA form, the CDR3 reads TGCGCCAGCAGCCAATTAGTAACTAGCGGACCCTACGAGCAGTACTTC. As protein: CASSQLVTSGPYEQYF.

This clone has a single count. The chain couples TRBV9 to TRBJ1-3; 8 bases agree with TRBD1. The CDR3 has 15 amino acids. Germline CDR1 reads SGDLS; CDR2 reads YYNGEE. The J segment lost 0 bases and the V segment lost 3 bases, leaving 2 bases of the junction unmatched. The chain's CDR3 is CASSGTGLSGNTIYF. The CDR3 DNA reads as TGTGCCAGCAGCGGGACAGGGCTCTCTGGAAACACCATATATTTT. Variable domain in full (rest from reference TRBV9 and TRBJ1-3): DSGVTQTPKHLITATGQRVTLRCSPRSGDLSVYWYQQSLDQGLQFLIQYYNGEERAKGNILERFSAQQFPDLHSELNLSSLELGDSALYFCASSGTGLSGNTIYFGEGSWLTVV.

V usage is TRBV6-5 and J usage is TRBJ2-7; D is ambiguous. The germline V gene has CDR1 MNHEY and CDR2 SVGAGI. This CDR3 is 11 amino acids long. V was cut by 4 bases and J by 4 bases, with 5 bases left in between. The CDR3 spells CASSLNYEQYF. Here the CDR3 DNA reads TGTGCCAGCAGTTTAAATTACGAGCAGTACTTC.

The chain joins TRBV24-1 to TRBJ2-1, with 10 bases aligning to TRBD2. Germline assignment: CDR1 KGHDR and CDR2 SFDVKD. CDR3 size: 17 residues. The ends lost 4 bases at V and 1 base at J; junction bases unmatched: 6. DNA of the CDR3: TGTGCCACCAGTGACCCCCGACTAGCGGGTTCCTACAATGAGCAGTTCTTC. Protein product: CATSDPRLAGSYNEQFF.

Points on this clone: The CDR3 carries no conserved terminal phenylalanine or tryptophan, so it likely arises from a read error. It is unclear where the CDR3 begins or ends on the DNA, so no DNA is shown, and the CDR3 is as TCRdb lists it. The chain links TRBV27 to TRBJ1-5. Looked up from germline, CDR1 is MNHEY and CDR2 is SMNVEV (reference sequence). A total of 9 residues make up the CDR3, ends included. This CDR3 is CASTTGGVL.

The chain uses TRBV6-5 and TRBJ1-5; 7 bases match TRBD1. The CDR3 length is 15 residues. Per germline, CDR1 MNHEY and CDR2 SVGAGI. The V and J ends lost 5 bases and 2 bases, in that order; junction bases with no gene match: 6. CDR3 sequence: CASSLTGAGNQPQHF. The CDR3 DNA reads TGTGCCAGCAGTCTTACAGGGGCTGGCAATCAGCCCCAGCATTTT.

The chain joins TRBV4-1 to TRBJ2-3; weak D call: TRBD1 (5 bases). The CDR3 runs to 14 residues. The V end was cut by 3 bases, the J end by 6 bases, with 13 bases between. Germline V gene lookup returns CDR1 MGHRA and CDR2 YSYEKL. CDR3 DNA: TGCGCCAGCAGCCAGAAAGGGGTGGCCGATACGCAGTATTTT. Translation: CASSQKGVADTQYF.

CDR3 residues: CASSLRGYGYTF. The CDR3 DNA follows: TGTGCCAGCAGCCTTAGGGGATATGGCTACACCTTC. The rearrangement uses TRBV27 and TRBJ1-2; D perhaps matches TRBD1 (5 bases). V lost 6 bases to trimming and J lost 5 bases, with 10 bases between them. The CDR3 is made up of 12 amino acids. Germline V gives CDR1 MNHEY, CDR2 SMNVEV (reference sequence).

The genes are TRBV7-6 and TRBJ2-3, with TRBD1 matching over 8 bases. CDR1 is SGHVS and CDR2 is FNYEAQ in the germline V gene. With 6 bases clipped from V and 4 bases from J, the junction kept 9 bases outside the gene matches. The CDR3 has 15 residues. The CDR3 sequence: CASSRQGMGSDTQYF. In DNA, the CDR3 is TGTGCCAGCAGTCGACAGGGGATGGGGTCAGATACGCAGTATTTT.

The rearrangement links TRBV19 to TRBJ2-7; 7 bases are a match to TRBD2. The CDR3 consists of 20 residues. V lost 2 bases and J lost 4; bases outside the gene matches: 23. The V gene's germline CDR1 is LNHDA and CDR2 SQIVND (reference sequence). CDR3 in amino acids: CASSIYPGQGGFPGYYEQYF. As DNA, the CDR3 is TGTGCCAGTAGTATATACCCTGGGCAGGGAGGGTTCCCGGGGTATTACGAGCAGTACTTC.

The genes are TRBV21-1 and TRBJ1-1; the table's TRBD1 call for D was not verified on the DNA. TRBV21-1 is assigned pseudogene status. The length of the CDR3 is 22 residues. CDR3 coding DNA: TGTGCCAGCAGCAAAGCTTTTCATCGGAAAATGGGCACCGGCAGACTGAACACTGAAGCTTTCTTT. Protein: CASSKAFHRKMGTGRLNTEAFF.

The rearrangement uses TRBV30 and TRBJ2-7; D perhaps matches TRBD1 (6 bases). The CDR3 loop spans 12 amino acids. The germline V gene has CDR1 GTSNPN and CDR2 SVGIG (reference sequence). V dropped 6 bases and J dropped 5 bases, with 14 bases sitting between them. CDR3 DNA sequence: TGTGCCTGTCCAGGGACATTCCACGAGCAGTACTTC. As protein: CACPGTFHEQYF.

This clone has more than one count but fewer than ten. The J gene is TRBJ1-2, the V gene TRBV4-2; maybe TRBD1 (5 bases). CDR3 length: 13 amino acids. The V gene's germline CDR1 is LGHNA and CDR2 YNFKEQ. Trimming cost V 1 base and J 7 bases, with 10 bases left between them. The CDR3 protein is CASSQGDGGGYTF. As DNA, the CDR3 is TGTGCCAGCAGCCAAGGGGACGGGGGTGGCTACACCTTC.

This clone was counted once. V usage is TRBV7-9 and J usage is TRBJ1-1, with D hard to call. Germline V gene lookup returns CDR1 SEHNR and CDR2 FQNEAQ (reference sequence). The CDR3 runs 11 residues. Trimming left V 6 bases short and J 5 bases short, with 7 bases between. DNA for the CDR3: TGTGCCAGCAGAAGAGAGACTGAAGCTTTCTTT. This codes for CASRRETEAFF.

This clone has more than one count but fewer than ten. V is TRBV19 and J is TRBJ1-5; 8 bases agree with TRBD1. The junction had 9 bases not matched to a gene; V was cut back by 6 bases and J by 2 bases. The CDR3 is 16 amino acids. The germline V gene has CDR1 LNHDA and CDR2 SQIVND (reference sequence). CDR3 in amino acids: CASRQIIQGGNQPQHF. In DNA form, the CDR3 reads TGTGCCAGTAGACAAATAATACAGGGGGGCAATCAGCCCCAGCATTTT.

This sequence joins TRBV7-3 and TRBJ1-5, with D perhaps TRBD1 (5 bases). CDR1 SGHTA and CDR2 FQGTGA come from the germline V gene. The CDR3 consists of 15 residues. V lost 1 base to trimming and J lost 5 bases, with 12 bases between them. In DNA form, the CDR3 reads TGTGCCAGCAGCTTAATCAGGGTGTGGGATCAGCCCCAGCATTTT. It is translated as CASSLIRVWDQPQHF.

The V call is TRBV19, the J call TRBJ1-6, with 7 positions matching TRBD1. Trimming at V came to 8 bases and at J to 9 bases, leaving 10 bases not matched to a gene. The CDR3 has 14 residues. Germline lookup yields CDR1 LNHDA and CDR2 SQIVND (reference sequence). The CDR3 DNA reads as TGTGCCAGTGGAAAGGGGGCCACCAGTTCACCCCTCCACTTT. Protein sequence: CASGKGATSSPLHF. The complete variable domain, with remaining parts taken from reference TRBV19 and TRBJ1-6, reads DGGITQSPKYLFRKEGQNVTLSCEQNLNHDAMYWYRQDPGQGLRLIYYSQIVNDFQKGDIAEGYSVSREKKESFPLTVTSAQKNPTAFYLCASGKGATSSPLHFGNGTRLTVT.

The chain carries TRBV28 and TRBJ2-5, with a possible D match to TRBD1 (6 bases). This CDR3 has 13 residues. Germline loops: CDR1 MDHEN, CDR2 SYDVKM. Deletions cut 1 base from V and 3 bases from J, with 6 bases between. The CDR3 loop is CASSLSGEETQYF. DNA for the CDR3: TGTGCCAGCAGTTTATCAGGGGAAGAGACCCAGTACTTC.

This clone is a singleton in its sample. The V and J genes are TRBV29-1 and TRBJ2-3; 9 bases align to TRBD2. The V gene end was trimmed by 7 bases and the J gene end by 3 bases; junction bases not matched to a gene: 14. CDR3 size: 16 residues. Germline V gives CDR1 SQVTM, CDR2 ANQGSEA. In DNA form, the CDR3 reads TGCAGCGCAATGGGCGGGGGGGCCGTCTGGACAGATACGCAGTATTTT. Translating it yields CSAMGGGAVWTDTQYF.

The chain couples TRBV6-5 to TRBJ1-3, with a tentative D call TRBD1 (6 bases). The closer fit of TRBJ2-2 to the DNA end suggests the J call may be wrong. This CDR3 comprises 13 residues. Germline CDR1 and CDR2: MNHEY and SVGAGI. CDR3 region: CASSPQGHGELFF. CDR3 DNA sequence: TGTGCCAGCAGCCCACAGGGTCACGGGGAGCTGTTTTTT.

The V call is TRBV18, the J call TRBJ1-2, with a weak D call TRBD1 (6 bases). There are 13 residues in the CDR3. Trimming took 3 bases from V and 5 from J, leaving 10 bases between them. CDR1 is KGHSH and CDR2 is LQKENI in the germline V gene. CDR3 in DNA: TGTGCCAGCTCACCGGACAGTGCTTATGGCTACACCTTC. Protein: CASSPDSAYGYTF.

V is TRBV4-3 and J is TRBJ2-5; D call uncertain. V was trimmed by 0 bases and J by 5 bases, leaving 19 bases between them. CDR1 is LGHNA, CDR2 YSLEER, per germline. The CDR3 is 17 amino acids. The CDR3 nucleotides are TGCGCCAGCAGCCAAGATTGGTTGAGACCAGCCGGGGAGACCCAGTACTTC. Translation gives CASSQDWLRPAGETQYF.

On this clone: Relative to the germline gene, one junction end is altered; a read error may explain this. This chain links TRBV5-5 with TRBJ2-7, with 12 bases lining up with TRBD1. The length of the CDR3 is 15 residues. The germline V gene has CDR1 SGHKS and CDR2 YYEKEE (reference sequence). For the CDR3, the DNA is TGTGCCAGCACCTTGCGGGACAGGGGGCTCTACGAGCAGTACTTC. It translates to CASTLRDRGLYEQYF.

CDR3 protein: CAWNGLPSGANVLTF. The CDR3 DNA is TGTGCCTGGAACGGGTTGCCGTCTGGGGCCAACGTCCTGACTTTC. This chain joins TRBV30 and TRBJ2-6, with D uncertain. Between the trimmed V and J ends, which lost 4 bases and 1 base, there was a span of 11 bases. This CDR3 is 15 amino acids long. Germline CDR1 is GTSNPN and CDR2 is SVGIG (reference sequence).

This clone has a single count. V gene TRBV7-2 combines with J gene TRBJ2-1; the D gene is possibly TRBD1 (5 bases). This CDR3 comprises 17 residues. The V and J ends lost 2 bases and 4 bases respectively, with 18 bases between them. The V gene's germline CDR1 is SGHTA and CDR2 FQGNSA. This chain's CDR3 is CASSLFGLQARYNEQFF. CDR3 sequence (DNA): TGTGCCAGCAGCTTATTCGGTCTACAGGCTCGGTACAATGAGCAGTTCTTC.